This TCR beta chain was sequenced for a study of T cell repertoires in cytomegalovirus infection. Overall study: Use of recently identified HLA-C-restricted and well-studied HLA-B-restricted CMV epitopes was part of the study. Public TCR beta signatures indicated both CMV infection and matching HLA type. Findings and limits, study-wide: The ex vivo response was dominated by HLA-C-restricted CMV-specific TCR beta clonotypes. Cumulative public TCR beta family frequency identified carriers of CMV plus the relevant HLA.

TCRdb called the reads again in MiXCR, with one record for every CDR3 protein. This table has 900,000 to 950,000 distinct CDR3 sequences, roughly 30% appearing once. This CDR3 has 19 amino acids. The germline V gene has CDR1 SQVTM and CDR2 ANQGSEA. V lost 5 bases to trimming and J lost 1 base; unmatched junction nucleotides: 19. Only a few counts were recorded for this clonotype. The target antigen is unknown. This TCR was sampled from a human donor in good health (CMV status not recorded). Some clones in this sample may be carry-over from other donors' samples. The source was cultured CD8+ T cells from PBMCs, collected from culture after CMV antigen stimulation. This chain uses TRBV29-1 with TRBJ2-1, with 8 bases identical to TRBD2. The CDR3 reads CSVRPLTIQRGRSYNEQFF. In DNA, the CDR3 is TGCAGCGTTCGACCCCTTACAATTCAGCGGGGGAGGTCCTACAATGAGCAGTTCTTC.